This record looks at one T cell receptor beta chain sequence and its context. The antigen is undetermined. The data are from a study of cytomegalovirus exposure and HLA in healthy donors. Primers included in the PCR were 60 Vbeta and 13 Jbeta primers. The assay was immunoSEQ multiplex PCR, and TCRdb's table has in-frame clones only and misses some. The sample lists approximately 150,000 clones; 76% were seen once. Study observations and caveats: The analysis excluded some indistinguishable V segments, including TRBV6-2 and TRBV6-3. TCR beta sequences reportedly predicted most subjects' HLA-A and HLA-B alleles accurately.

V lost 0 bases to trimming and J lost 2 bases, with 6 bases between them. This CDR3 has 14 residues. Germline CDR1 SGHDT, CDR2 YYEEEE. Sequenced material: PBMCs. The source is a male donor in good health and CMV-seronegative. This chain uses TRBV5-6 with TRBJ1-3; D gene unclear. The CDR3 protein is CASSLVGPGNTIYF. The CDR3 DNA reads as TGTGCCAGCAGCTTGGTGGGCCCTGGAAACACCATATATTTT.